The 26 T cell receptor beta chains reported below all come from one sample, sequenced in a study of T cells in Graves' hyperthyroidism and ophthalmopathy. Amplified TCR beta CDR3 regions derived from RNA transcripts. Primed by the HTBI set, a first-round RT-PCR was run on the TCR CDR3. TCRdb reanalysed the multiplex PCR reads using MiXCR and keeps one entry per CDR3 protein. Of 300,000 to 500,000 distinct CDR3 sequences in the sample, over 11% were seen once. Sequenced material: blood. The receptor source for this set is a man in his forties or fifties with Graves' ophthalmopathy.

This clonotype came up many times. CDR3 loop: CSVVGLRMDEQFF. As DNA, the CDR3 is TGCAGCGTTGTTGGACTACGAATGGATGAGCAGTTCTTC. This sequence joins TRBV29-1 and TRBJ2-1; D is possibly TRBD2 (6 bases). This CDR3 has 13 amino acids. The germline V gene encodes CDR1 SQVTM and CDR2 ANQGSEA. Trimming shortened V by 4 bases and J by 8 bases, and 15 bases separated the two germline ends.

A few counts support this clonotype. The V call is TRBV4-1, the J call TRBJ1-6; D remains unclear. The germline V gene encodes CDR1 MGHRA and CDR2 YSYEKL. V lost 4 bases and J 4 bases, leaving 14 bases between the germline ends. The CDR3 sequence is 16 residues long. CDR3 nucleotide sequence: TGCGCCAGCAGCCGACTTCGGACGGAATATAATTCACCCCTCCACTTT. It is translated as CASSRLRTEYNSPLHF.

This clonotype was recorded at least ten times. The rearrangement links TRBV29-1 to TRBJ2-7; 11 nucleotides match TRBD1. Trimming cost V 6 bases and J 7 bases; bases outside gene matches: 8. Germline loops: CDR1 SQVTM, CDR2 ANQGSEA. CDR3 length equals 13 residues. The CDR3 here is CSVDRGRTGEQYF. CDR3 bases: TGCAGCGTGGACAGGGGGCGAACGGGTGAGCAGTACTTC.

This clonotype was counted only a few times. This chain links TRBV15 with TRBJ2-7, with unresolved D. The V gene lost 0 bases and the J gene lost 5 bases, with 8 bases spanning the gap. The CDR3 covers 13 residues. The germline gives CDR1 LNHNV, CDR2 YYDKDF (reference sequence). CDR3 bases: TGTGCCACCAGCAGAGACCAAGAGGACGAGCAGTACTTC. This encodes CATSRDQEDEQYF.

This clonotype was recorded many times. V usage is TRBV28 and J usage is TRBJ2-2; no clear D gene. CDR3 length: 14 amino acids. Germline V gives CDR1 MDHEN, CDR2 SYDVKM. V dropped 3 bases and J dropped 2 bases, with 7 bases sitting between them. The DNA for the CDR3 is TGTGCCAGCAGTTTCGGAGATAACACCGGGGAGCTGTTTTTT. Amino acids: CASSFGDNTGELFF.

This clonotype was observed at least ten times. The genes are TRBV6-1 and TRBJ2-1, with no clear D. Trimming stripped 7 bases from V and 6 bases from J, with 13 bases between. Looked up from germline, CDR1 is MNHNS and CDR2 is SASEGT. The CDR3 sequence is 13 residues long. The CDR3 bases are TGTGCCAGCAAATACTCCAACATCAATGAGCAGTTCTTC. Translating gives CASKYSNINEQFF.

There are many counts of this clonotype. This CDR3 reads CASSQGKGQGNQETQYF. CDR3 in DNA: TGTGCCAGCAGCCAAGGAAAAGGACAGGGGAACCAAGAGACCCAGTACTTC. The chain is built from TRBV3-1 and TRBJ2-5; 9 bases fit TRBD1. This CDR3 is built from 17 residues. From germline, CDR1 is LGHDT and CDR2 YNNKEL (reference sequence). Trimming cost V 1 base and J 0 bases; bases outside gene matches: 6.

This clonotype has at least ten counts. The rearrangement links TRBV20-1 to TRBJ2-7, with 7 bases matching TRBD2. V trimming: 6 bases; J trimming: 4 bases; junction bases outside the gene matches: 9. In germline, CDR1 is DFQATT, CDR2 SNEGSKA (reference sequence). The CDR3 consists of 13 residues. The CDR3 loop reads CSAASGAGYEQYF. The CDR3 DNA reads TGCAGTGCGGCTAGCGGAGCTGGTTACGAGCAGTACTTC.

The chain couples TRBV29-1 to TRBJ2-5; possibly TRBD2 for D (6 bases). Trimming shortened V by 5 bases and J by 2 bases, and 12 bases separated the two germline ends. CDR1 is SQVTM, CDR2 ANQGSEA, per germline. This CDR3 has 13 residues. The CDR3 loop reads CSVRRGKQETQYF. CDR3 nucleotide sequence: TGCAGCGTTAGGCGGGGAAAACAAGAGACCCAGTACTTC.

The genes are TRBV2 and TRBJ2-2, with 9 bases lining up with TRBD2. The CDR3 runs to 19 residues. The germline V gene encodes CDR1 SNHLY and CDR2 FYNNEI. Unmatched junction bases numbered 11, after V lost 3 bases and J lost 0 bases. The CDR3 spells CASSDGVAGLATNTGELFF. As DNA, the CDR3 is TGTGCCAGCAGTGATGGTGTGGCAGGACTAGCGACGAACACCGGGGAGCTGTTTTTT.

This clonotype occurred a few times. V and J are TRBV20-1 and TRBJ1-2, with TRBD1 matching 12 bases. CDR1 is DFQATT, CDR2 SNEGSKA, per germline (reference sequence). The CDR3 has 14 amino acids. The V and J ends lost 4 bases and 7 bases, in that order; junction bases with no gene match: 7. For the CDR3, the DNA is TGCAGTGCTAAGGGGACAGGGGGCTATTTTGGCTACACCTTC. Amino acids: CSAKGTGGYFGYTF.

This clonotype was seen only a few times. V is TRBV6-1 and J is TRBJ1-1, with 9 bases that match TRBD1. CDR3 length: 16 residues. V shed 0 bases, J shed 6 bases, and the junction held 8 bases outside the gene matches. Looked up from germline, CDR1 is MNHNS and CDR2 is SASEGT. CDR3 amino acids: CASSEARDRVGAEAFF. The CDR3 region has the DNA TGTGCCAGCAGTGAAGCCCGGGACAGGGTGGGCGCTGAAGCTTTCTTT.

The chain combines TRBV7-9 with TRBJ1-4; D not resolved. Trimming stripped 4 bases from V and 3 bases from J, with 3 bases between. Germline V gene data show CDR1 as SEHNR and CDR2 as FQNEAQ (reference sequence). The CDR3 extends over 12 amino acids. CDR3 sequence: CASSSSNEKLFF. As DNA, the CDR3 is TGTGCCAGCAGCTCATCTAATGAAAAACTGTTTTTT.

The chain has TRBV6-1 and TRBJ2-4; 8 nucleotides line up with TRBD1. The V gene end was trimmed by 7 bases and the J gene end by 3 bases; junction bases not matched to a gene: 5. Germline CDR1 MNHNS, CDR2 SASEGT. This CDR3 has 14 residues. This CDR3 reads CASKMDRVKNIQYF. The CDR3 DNA reads TGTGCCAGCAAAATGGACAGGGTCAAAAACATTCAGTACTTC.

This clonotype was picked up many times. This chain links TRBV28 with TRBJ2-7, with TRBD2 matching over 8 bases. J was trimmed by 3 bases and V by 2 bases; bases with no gene match: 0. The CDR3 covers 13 residues. The germline V gene has CDR1 MDHEN and CDR2 SYDVKM. CDR3 sequence (DNA): TGTGCCAGCAGTTTAAGCGGGGGCTACGAGCAGTACTTC. Translation: CASSLSGGYEQYF.

This clonotype was detected ten times or more. This chain uses TRBV2 with TRBJ2-3; 9 bases fit TRBD2. The CDR3 contains 16 residues. The germline CDR1 and CDR2 sequences are SNHLY and FYNNEI. Unmatched junction bases numbered 6, after V lost 3 bases and J lost 2 bases. The CDR3 sequence is CASSERAGGNTDTQYF. The CDR3 DNA reads as TGTGCCAGCAGTGAGCGAGCGGGAGGCAACACAGATACGCAGTATTTT.

There are many counts of this clonotype. The chain uses TRBV20-1 and TRBJ1-2; 7 bases map to TRBD1. The length of the CDR3 is 14 residues. Unmatched junction bases numbered 5, after V lost 0 bases and J lost 4 bases. Germline assignment: CDR1 DFQATT and CDR2 SNEGSKA (reference sequence). CDR3 sequence (DNA): TGCAGTGCTAGAGAGAGGGGGCGTAGCTATGGCTACACCTTC. Amino acids: CSARERGRSYGYTF.

This clonotype was detected a few times. The chain carries TRBV24-1 and TRBJ2-2; D is perhaps TRBD1 (5 bases). Trimming removed 4 bases at V and 2 bases at J, with 13 bases between. The CDR3 contains 16 residues. Germline CDR1 and CDR2: KGHDR and SFDVKD. The DNA of the CDR3 is TGTGCCACCAGTGACACCGACAGACTCAACACCGGGGAGCTGTTTTTT. Protein product: CATSDTDRLNTGELFF.

The genes are TRBV11-2 and TRBJ2-1; possibly TRBD1 for D (6 bases). V lost 4 bases and J lost 4, with 14 bases in between. The CDR3 sequence is 15 residues long. Germline V gene data show CDR1 as SGHAT and CDR2 as FQNNGV. The CDR3 nucleotides read TGTGCCAGCAGCTACACAGGGTTCCGGTACAATGAGCAGTTCTTC. Its protein is CASSYTGFRYNEQFF.

The rearrangement uses TRBV24-1 and TRBJ2-1; TRBD2 matches at 10 bases. CDR3 length: 13 amino acids. CDR1 and CDR2 (germline): KGHDR, SFDVKD. Germline trimming cut 1 base from V and 14 bases from J; bases unmatched to any gene: 4. CDR3 residues: CATSDLGTSEEFF. For the CDR3, the DNA is TGTGCCACCAGTGATTTAGGGACTAGCGAAGAGTTCTTC.

This clonotype was seen a few times. The chain recombines TRBV5-4 with TRBJ2-3; 7 nucleotides align to TRBD2. V shed 4 bases, J shed 4 bases, and the junction held 12 bases outside the gene matches. The CDR3 consists of 16 residues. Germline V lookup: CDR1 SGHNT, CDR2 YYREEE (reference sequence). Here the CDR3 reads CASSVWTRRSADTQYF. The CDR3, as DNA: TGTGCCAGCAGCGTTTGGACTAGACGGTCCGCAGATACGCAGTATTTT. The full variable domain, in which reference TRBV5-4 and TRBJ2-3 provide the parts outside the CDR3, is ETGVTQSPTHLIKTRGQQVTLRCSSQSGHNTVSWYQQALGQGPQFIFQYYREEENGRGNFPPRFSGLQFPNYSSELNVNALELDDSALYLCASSVWTRRSADTQYFGPGTRLTVL.

On this clonotype itself: One base away lies a much larger clone, so this may be a sequencing read error. The chain couples TRBV20-1 to TRBJ1-6; D call uncertain. Germline-derived CDR1 and CDR2 are DFQATT and SNEGSKA (reference sequence). This CDR3 region has 15 residues. The CDR3 DNA sequence: TGCAGTGCTCCCACCCCGGTAGGGAATAATTCACCCCCCCACTTT. As protein: CSAPTPVGNNSPPHF.

This clonotype was seen only a few times. The V gene is TRBV9, the J gene TRBJ2-3; D ambiguous. The CDR3 contains 13 residues. Germline V gene sequence: CDR1 SGDLS, CDR2 YYNGEE. Trimming pared 3 bases from V and 5 bases from J, leaving 10 bases between. The CDR3 region is CASSDRTGDTQYF. CDR3 in DNA: TGTGCCAGCAGCGATCGGACGGGAGATACGCAGTATTTT.

This clonotype showed up many times. The CDR3 nucleotides are TGCGCCAGCAGCTGGACTAGCGGAAATAAAAACAATGAGCAGTTCTTC. Its translation: CASSWTSGNKNNEQFF. The V gene is TRBV5-1, the J gene TRBJ2-1; TRBD2 agrees at 10 bases. Per the germline V gene, CDR1 is SGHRS and CDR2 is YFSETQ. This CDR3 has 16 amino acids. V lost 3 bases, J lost 5 bases, and 8 bases stayed unmatched.

This clonotype has only a few counts. With a much larger clone just one base away, this may be a read error. This chain joins TRBV9 and TRBJ2-3; D gene uncertain. This CDR3 region has 12 residues. Per germline, CDR1 SGDLS and CDR2 YYNGEE. V shed 0 bases and J shed 4 bases, with 3 bases lying between them. This chain's CDR3 is CASSVGPDTQYF. The CDR3 DNA sequence: TGTGCCAGCAGCGTAGGGCCAGATACGCAGTATTTT.

This clonotype was recorded at least ten times. V gene TRBV5-1 combines with J gene TRBJ2-7; the D gene is possibly TRBD1 (6 bases). The CDR3 has 15 amino acids. V was trimmed by 0 bases and J by 3 bases, leaving 13 bases between them. The germline V gene encodes CDR1 SGHRS and CDR2 YFSETQ. The CDR3 DNA follows: TGCGCCAGCAGCTTGGCCTCCGGACAGAACTACGAGCAGTACTTC. Protein product: CASSLASGQNYEQYF.